One sample yielded the 12 T cell receptor beta chains listed below, sequenced in a study of blood T cell repertoires in COVID-19. Profiling relied on immunoSEQ multiplex PCR, and the TCRdb table lists in-frame clones only, not all of them. The table shows about 310,000 clones, with 90% occurring only once. Sequenced: peripheral blood. These receptor sequences come from a woman aged 25 to 39 with COVID-19, enrolled during active disease.

V and J are TRBV7-9 and TRBJ2-3, with 9 nucleotides matching TRBD1. CDR1 SEHNR and CDR2 FQNEAQ come from the germline V gene (reference sequence). Trimming removed 5 bases from V and 4 bases from J; junction bases left unmatched: 10. The CDR3 extends over 16 amino acids. The DNA of the CDR3 is TGTGCCAGCAGCCTACGCGGGACAGGGTGGGCAGATACGCAGTATTTT. Translating it yields CASSLRGTGWADTQYF.

CDR3 amino acids: CSVGLNTEAFF. In DNA form, the CDR3 reads TGCAGCGTTGGGCTGAACACTGAAGCTTTCTTT. The rearrangement links TRBV29-1 to TRBJ1-1; no reliable D call. Trimming left V 4 bases short and J 0 bases short, with 3 bases between. Germline loops: CDR1 SQVTM, CDR2 ANQGSEA. The CDR3 sequence is 11 residues long.

In this sample, this clone turned up once. This chain uses TRBV5-1 with TRBJ2-7, with 9 bases matching TRBD1. Germline V lookup: CDR1 SGHRS, CDR2 YFSETQ. CDR3 size: 14 residues. V was pared by 4 bases and J by 5 bases, with 7 bases of the junction left unmatched. CDR3 residues: CASSKGQGDDEQYF. The CDR3 DNA reads as TGCGCCAGCAGCAAGGGACAGGGAGATGACGAGCAGTACTTC.

The chain links TRBV25-1 to TRBJ1-5, with D perhaps matching TRBD1 (5 bases). Germline loops: CDR1 MGHDK, CDR2 SYGVNS. This CDR3 is built from 16 residues. Trimming took 4 bases from V and 0 from J, leaving 13 bases between them. CDR3 coding DNA: TGTGCCAGCAGTGGGGGGGGGATTTATAGCAATCAGCCCCAGCATTTT. Its translation: CASSGGGIYSNQPQHF.

The V and J genes are TRBV27 and TRBJ1-2; a possible D gene is TRBD1 (5 bases). Germline lookup yields CDR1 MNHEY and CDR2 SMNVEV (reference sequence). This CDR3 is 14 amino acids long. Trimming took off 9 bases at V and 2 bases at J, with 16 bases between the two ends. CDR3 DNA sequence: TGTGCCAGTACAAGGGGTCGCGGAAACTATGGCTACACCTTC. Translated: CASTRGRGNYGYTF.

This chain uses TRBV5-1 with TRBJ2-5, with 7 nucleotides matching TRBD1. V trimming: 4 bases; J trimming: 0 bases; junction bases outside the gene matches: 12. The CDR3 has 17 amino acids. Germline-derived CDR1 and CDR2 are SGHRS and YFSETQ. The CDR3 DNA is TGCGCCAGCAGCCCCGGACAGGTCAGAAGGTACCAAGAGACCCAGTACTTC. This encodes CASSPGQVRRYQETQYF.

The CDR3 spells CASSYSPSAQETQYF. The DNA for the CDR3 is TGTGCCAGCAGTTACTCGCCTAGCGCTCAAGAGACCCAGTACTTC. This chain uses TRBV6-5 with TRBJ2-5, with D maybe TRBD2 (6 bases). In germline, CDR1 is MNHEY, CDR2 SVGAGI. The CDR3 has 15 residues. Trimming stripped 0 bases from V and 2 bases from J, with 10 bases between.

The rearrangement joins TRBV7-3 to TRBJ1-2; D is uncertain. The CDR3 loop spans 15 amino acids. V was clipped by 2 bases and J by 0 bases, with 10 bases between them. Germline-derived CDR1 and CDR2 are SGHTA and FQGTGA. The CDR3 DNA sequence: TGTGCCAGCAGCTTAGGGCACAGCTCTAACTATGGCTACACCTTC. Its translation is CASSLGHSSNYGYTF.

This clone appeared a single time. The chain carries TRBV6-5 and TRBJ1-2, with D maybe TRBD1 (5 bases). CDR1 is MNHEY, CDR2 SVGAGI, per germline. Trimming left V 2 bases short and J 2 bases short, with 9 bases between. The CDR3 sequence is 14 residues long. CDR3 amino acids: CASSYGGKNYGYTF. CDR3 coding DNA: TGTGCCAGCAGTTACGGGGGGAAGAACTATGGCTACACCTTC.

V gene TRBV3-1 (or the pseudogene TRBV3-2) combines with J gene TRBJ2-5; TRBD2 aligns across 16 bases. The CDR3 spans 19 residues. V was clipped by 3 bases and J by 4 bases; unmatched bases: 11. Per the germline V gene, CDR1 is LGHDT and CDR2 is YNNKEL (reference sequence). The CDR3 sequence: CASSHPSGLAGGPGETQYF. DNA for the CDR3: TGTGCCAGCAGCCACCCCTCGGGACTAGCGGGAGGGCCGGGAGAGACCCAGTACTTC.

The chain combines TRBV7-9 with TRBJ1-4; D may be TRBD1 (6 bases). Trimming removed 5 bases at V and 3 bases at J, with 13 bases between. Germline V gene lookup returns CDR1 SEHNR and CDR2 FQNEAQ (reference sequence). This CDR3 comprises 15 residues. Here the CDR3 reads CASSVPQGSNEKLFF. The CDR3 nucleotides read TGTGCCAGCAGCGTACCCCAGGGGTCTAATGAAAAACTGTTTTTT.

This clone was observed a single time. The V gene is TRBV15, the J gene TRBJ2-7; D may be TRBD2 (6 bases). V lost 0 bases and J lost 1, with 16 bases in between. This CDR3 contains 17 residues. Germline V gives CDR1 LNHNV, CDR2 YYDKDF (reference sequence). The CDR3 loop reads CATSRDGSGHTSYEQYF. CDR3 DNA sequence: TGTGCCACCAGCAGAGATGGGAGCGGGCATACTTCCTACGAGCAGTACTTC.